Described below is a single TCR beta chain sequence and its context. As yet, its antigen is unknown. The CDR3 is made up of 15 amino acids. Germline V gene data show CDR1 as MNHEY and CDR2 as SVGAGI. Trimming cost V 5 bases and J 9 bases, with 17 bases left between them. TCRdb analysed the 5' RACE reads with MiXCR anew, one entry per CDR3 protein. This sample carries 18,000 or so distinct CDR3 sequences, less than 9.5% of them seen once, and the ten largest clones take around 20%. These data are taken from a study of spatial heterogeneity in lung cancer. The wider study: Each unique TCR and UMI combination was seen more than ten times on average in raw reads. Findings and caveats of the study: More often at tumor resection than at routine follow-up, ubiquitous expanded tumor TCRs were detected in the blood.

Specified time point: blood at routine non-recurrence follow-up after resection. Whole RNA from tumor, nontumor lung or frozen PBMC was sequenced unsorted. This chain uses TRBV6-5 with TRBJ1-6, with D uncertain. The specimen was PBMCs, collected at follow-up. This sequence was found in a male donor with early-stage non-small cell lung cancer. CDR3 nucleotides: TGTGCCAGCAGTCCACCGGCGGGAGAGGGTTCACCCCTCCACTTT. It is translated as CASSPPAGEGSPLHF.